This entry describes one T cell receptor (beta chain). Antigen unknown. The entry originates in a study of a mutant IDH1 vaccine in newly diagnosed glioma. Study overall: An approximately 62% male, approximately 38% female split and a mean age of roughly 44 years characterized treated patients. Pretreatment consisted of radiotherapy, temozolomide, or both, with most receiving both.

Regarding the study as a whole: Patients showed vaccine-induced immune responses at a rate of 80% to 95%.

Time point meaning: week 47, end of study. Vaccine doses each comprised 300 ug of mutant IDH1 20-mer peptide, with topical imiquimod. Only in-frame clones appear in the TCRdb table, and some are missing; sequencing was by immunoSEQ multiplex PCR. The profile shows about 94,000 clones, under 90% of them singletons. The CDR3 is 14 amino acids. Germline V gene lookup returns CDR1 GTSNPN and CDR2 SVGIG (reference sequence). The V and J ends lost 3 bases and 6 bases, in that order; junction bases with no gene match: 7. The material sequenced was PBMCs, taken from a glioma patient whose treatment included an IDH1 peptide vaccine. The chain couples TRBV30 to TRBJ2-5, with 10 bases aligning to TRBD1. This clonotype originated in a woman aged 45-65 years with glioma. The CDR3 reads CAWSRDRGPKTQYF. CDR3 DNA sequence: TGTGCCTGGAGCCGTGACAGGGGGCCGAAGACCCAGTACTTC.